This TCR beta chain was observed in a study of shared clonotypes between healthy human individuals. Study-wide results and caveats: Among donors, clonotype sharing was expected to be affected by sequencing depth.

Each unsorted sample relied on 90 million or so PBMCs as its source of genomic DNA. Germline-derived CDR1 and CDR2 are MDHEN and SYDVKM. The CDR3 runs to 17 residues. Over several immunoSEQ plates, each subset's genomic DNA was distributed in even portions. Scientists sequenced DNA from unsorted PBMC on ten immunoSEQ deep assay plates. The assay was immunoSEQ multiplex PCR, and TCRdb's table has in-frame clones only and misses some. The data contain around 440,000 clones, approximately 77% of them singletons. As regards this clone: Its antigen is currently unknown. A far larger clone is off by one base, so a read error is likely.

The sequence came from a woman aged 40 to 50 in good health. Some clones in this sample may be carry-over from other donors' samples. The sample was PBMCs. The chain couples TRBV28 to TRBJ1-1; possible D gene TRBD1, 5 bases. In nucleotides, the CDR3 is TGTGCCAGCACACTAGTACCCCCAACGGGGCCTAACACTGGAGCTTTCTTT. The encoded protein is CASTLVPPTGPNTGAFF.